This is a list of T cell receptor beta chains from one sample in a study of blood T cell repertoires in COVID-19. The assay was immunoSEQ multiplex PCR, and TCRdb's table has in-frame clones only and misses some. Among roughly 100,000 clones listed, about 90% were seen once. The specimen was peripheral blood. These receptors came from a woman aged 55-70 years with acute or convalescent COVID-19. Both conserved end residues are part of each CDR3. The D gene is left open where the match is weak. Size is stated for part of the rows, as once, few or many counts, or as a class when the clone is expanded.

size	D	length	J	V	CDR3	DNA
once	-	15	TRBJ2-1	TRBV15	CATRSPGLQYNEQFF	TGTGCCACCAGAAGCCCGGGACTTCAGTACAATGAGCAGTTCTTC
once	-	15	TRBJ1-3	TRBV10-3	CAISEGGEAGNTIYF	TGTGCCATCAGTGAAGGGGGAGAGGCTGGAAACACCATATATTTT
-	TRBD1	13	TRBJ1-2	TRBV7-3	CASSPGTGRSYTF	TGTGCCAGCAGCCCGGGGACAGGGAGAAGCTACACCTTC
-	-	13	TRBJ1-1	TRBV7-9	CASSLGSSTEAFF	TGTGCCAGCAGCTTAGGGAGCAGCACTGAAGCTTTCTTT
-	TRBD2	17	TRBJ2-1	TRBV7-9	CASSLSPGLAGPNEQFF	TGTGCCAGCAGCTTAAGCCCAGGACTAGCGGGCCCCAATGAGCAGTTCTTC
-	-	11	TRBJ1-1	TRBV6-5	CASSSITEAFF	TGTGCCAGCAGTTCCATCACTGAAGCTTTCTTT
-	TRBD1	16	TRBJ1-2	TRBV6-2/TRBV6-3	CASSFAAQGASYGYTF	TGTGCCAGCAGTTTCGCGGCTCAGGGGGCGAGCTATGGCTACACCTTC
once	TRBD1	13	TRBJ1-2	TRBV28	CASSDRVDYGYTF	TGTGCCAGCAGTGACAGGGTCGACTATGGCTACACCTTC
once	-	12	TRBJ1-5	TRBV7-6	CASSPHGEPQHF	TGTGCCAGCAGCCCCCACGGGGAGCCCCAGCATTTT
-	TRBD1	14	TRBJ1-2	TRBV24-1	CATSDGDRGDGYTF	TGTGCCACCAGTGACGGGGACAGGGGAGATGGCTACACCTTC
-	TRBD1	12	TRBJ1-2	TRBV30	CAWSPGTGSYTF	TGTGCCTGGAGTCCCGGGACAGGCTCTTACACCTTC
-	TRBD1	14	TRBJ2-1	TRBV29-1	CSVRRQGVVNEQFF	TGCAGCGTGCGAAGACAGGGGGTGGTTAATGAGCAGTTCTTC
-	TRBD1	15	TRBJ2-2	TRBV6-5	CASSRGQGDTGELFF	TGTGCCAGCAGCCGCGGACAGGGGGACACCGGGGAGCTGTTTTTT
once	-	17	TRBJ2-5	TRBV21-1	CASSKEGLAGGQETQYF	TGTGCCAGCAGCAAAGAGGGACTAGCGGGAGGGCAAGAGACCCAGTACTTC
few	TRBD1	14	TRBJ1-4	TRBV7-9	CASSSPGQGEKLFF	TGTGCCAGCAGCTCCCCGGGACAGGGGGAAAAACTGTTTTTT
-	-	14	TRBJ1-6	TRBV4-1	CASSQDRANSPLHF	TGCGCCAGCAGCCAAGACAGGGCTAATTCACCCCTCCACTTT
-	-	15	TRBJ2-5	TRBV2	CASSDSGVYQETQYF	TGTGCCAGCAGTGATAGCGGAGTGTACCAAGAGACCCAGTACTTC
-	-	14	TRBJ1-1	TRBV5-1	CASSLGTANTEAFF	TGCGCCAGCAGCTTGGGGACAGCGAACACTGAAGCTTTCTTT
-	TRBD2	19	TRBJ2-1	TRBV11-2	CASSSVPGVVLAGANEQFF	TGTGCCAGCAGCTCCGTCCCGGGAGTGGTTCTAGCGGGAGCCAATGAGCAGTTCTTC
-	-	14	TRBJ1-4	TRBV5-6	CASSPVGGGEKLFF	TGTGCCAGCAGCCCCGTGGGGGGGGGCGAAAAACTGTTTTTT
-	-	15	TRBJ2-6	TRBV7-9	CASSLVASGANVLTF	TGTGCCAGCAGCTTAGTGGCCTCTGGGGCCAACGTCCTGACTTTC
-	TRBD1	14	TRBJ1-1	TRBV27	CASSYGQVNTEAFF	TGTGCCAGCAGTTACGGACAGGTAAACACTGAAGCTTTCTTT
-	TRBD2	16	TRBJ2-2	TRBV5-1	CASGTGLVGNTGELFF	TGCGCCAGCGGAACGGGACTAGTGGGGAACACCGGGGAGCTGTTTTTT
few	TRBD1	20	TRBJ2-1	TRBV24-1	CATSETPGQGTSNSYNEQFF	TGTGCCACCAGTGAGACCCCGGGACAGGGGACATCAAACTCCTACAATGAGCAGTTCTTC
-	-	15	TRBJ2-7	TRBV7-9	CASSLDNRVVDEQYF	TGTGCCAGCAGCTTAGATAACAGGGTTGTGGACGAGCAGTACTTC
-	TRBD2	16	TRBJ2-1	TRBV5-6	CASSLKTSGRLDEQFF	TGTGCCAGCAGCTTAAAGACTAGCGGGAGGCTTGATGAGCAGTTCTTC
-	-	16	TRBJ2-5	TRBV9	CASSVGAAGNQETQYF	TGTGCCAGCAGCGTAGGGGCCGCAGGTAATCAAGAGACCCAGTACTTC
-	-	13	TRBJ1-2	TRBV18	CASSPGRERGYTF	TGTGCCAGCTCACCAGGCAGGGAAAGAGGCTACACCTTC
-	-	14	TRBJ2-5	TRBV7-8	CASSRGNLQETQYF	TGTGCCAGCAGCCGCGGGAACTTGCAAGAGACCCAGTACTTC
-	TRBD1	15	TRBJ1-6	TRBV2	CASGGYSGGAAPLHF	TGTGCCAGCGGGGGATACTCAGGGGGCGCTGCACCCCTCCACTTT
-	-	13	TRBJ1-2	TRBV6-5	CASRDGRNYGYTF	TGTGCCAGCAGGGACGGGAGGAACTATGGCTACACCTTC
-	TRBD1	14	TRBJ1-1	TRBV11-1	CASSLIRTGSEAFF	TGTGCCAGCAGCTTAATAAGGACAGGGTCTGAAGCTTTCTTT
-	TRBD1	14	TRBJ1-1	TRBV27	CASRLDRVGTEAFF	TGTGCCAGCAGACTGGACAGGGTCGGCACTGAAGCTTTCTTT
-	-	15	TRBJ1-2	TRBV5-6	CASSQGLGANYGYTF	TGTGCCAGCAGTCAAGGGTTGGGGGCGAACTATGGCTACACCTTC
-	TRBD1	14	TRBJ1-1	TRBV3-1/TRBV3-2	CASGTEQMNTEAFF	TGTGCCAGTGGGACAGAGCAGATGAACACTGAAGCTTTCTTT
-	TRBD1	13	TRBJ1-2	TRBV12-3/TRBV12-4	CASSLGQGIGYTF	TGTGCCAGCAGCTTGGGACAGGGAATTGGCTACACCTTC
-	TRBD2	16	TRBJ2-7	TRBV19	CASSISLGLAGSEQYF	TGTGCCAGTAGTATCTCCCTGGGACTAGCGGGGAGCGAGCAGTACTTC
-	-	15	TRBJ2-1	TRBV7-2	CASSPPGRSYNEQFF	TGTGCCAGCAGCCCCCCGGGGAGGTCCTACAATGAGCAGTTCTTC
-	TRBD1	14	TRBJ2-1	TRBV13	CASSFEGRGREQFF	TGTGCCAGCAGCTTCGAGGGCAGGGGGCGCGAGCAGTTCTTC
-	-	13	TRBJ2-1	TRBV6-5	CASRRSSYNEQFF	TGTGCCAGCAGGAGAAGCTCCTACAATGAGCAGTTCTTC
-	-	14	TRBJ2-5	TRBV19	CASSPEGRGETQYF	TGTGCCAGTAGCCCCGAGGGCAGGGGAGAGACCCAGTACTTC
-	TRBD2	18	TRBJ2-2	TRBV9	CASSLSVGEGPGTGELFF	TGTGCCAGCAGCCTCTCCGTGGGGGAGGGCCCGGGCACCGGGGAGCTGTTTTTT
-	TRBD2	16	TRBJ2-1	TRBV3-1/TRBV3-2	CASSQEGGRRGDEQFF	TGTGCCAGCAGCCAAGAGGGCGGGAGACGGGGGGATGAGCAGTTCTTC
-	-	15	TRBJ2-7	TRBV27	CASSLWGQGGYEQYF	TGTGCCAGCAGTTTATGGGGGCAGGGCGGTTACGAGCAGTACTTC
-	TRBD2	15	TRBJ2-1	TRBV15	CATSRETSGVNEQFF	TGTGCCACCAGCAGAGAAACTAGCGGGGTCAATGAGCAGTTCTTC
-	-	14	TRBJ2-1	TRBV2	CASSEARVYNEQFF	TGTGCCAGCAGTGAAGCGCGGGTCTACAATGAGCAGTTCTTC
-	-	16	TRBJ1-3	TRBV5-8	CASSSRGWISGNTIYF	TGTGCCAGCAGCTCGAGAGGGTGGATATCTGGAAACACCATATATTTT